This TCR beta chain came from a study of T cells in Graves' hyperthyroidism and ophthalmopathy. Study-wide results and limits: The model's output predicted ophthalmopathy at a median of about 5.9 months prior to onset.

A remark on this clonotype: Its antigen remains unidentified.

TCR beta CDR3 regions were amplified from RNA. With the HTBI primer set, the TCR CDR3 went through a first round of RT-PCR. MiXCR, applied by TCRdb to the multiplex PCR reads, yields one record per CDR3 protein. Counted here are under 350,000 distinct CDR3 sequences, less than 30% occurring once; the ten biggest clones make up about 30%. Patients were excluded for uncontrolled infection, other autoimmune disease, pregnancy or lactation. The study based diagnoses on clinical symptoms, serum thyroxine and TRAb, thyroid ultrasound and orbital computed tomography. The authors obtained PBMCs from roughly 10 ml of fresh peripheral blood. The CDR3 has 14 residues. The V gene's germline CDR1 is SGHDN and CDR2 FVKESK. The V segment lost 1 base and the J segment 8 bases; nucleotides outside the gene matches: 7.

V is TRBV14 and J is TRBJ1-2, with 7 bases fitting TRBD1. The receptor's source is a man aged 40-55 years with Graves' hyperthyroidism that later progressed to Graves' ophthalmopathy. The material sequenced was blood. CDR3: CASSQVPTGTGYTF. CDR3 bases: TGTGCCAGCAGCCAAGTCCCGACAGGGACCGGCTACACCTTC.